The clone carrying this T cell receptor beta chain has only a few counts. As yet, its antigen is unknown. The sample originates from a study of regulatory T cells in long-lasting Graves disease. Study-wide results and caveats: Persistent disease preferred TRBV28, TRBJ1-2 and TRBJ2-5; new disease, TRBV20-1 and TRBJ2-1. A greater number of public clonotypes (under 3,000) was shared by persistent patients than by new patients (over 900).

V shed 2 bases and J shed 6 bases, with 11 bases lying between them. The CDR3 runs 13 residues. Germline V gene lookup returns CDR1 SGHKS and CDR2 YYEKEE (reference sequence). Time point of the sample: newly diagnosed GD, antithyroid drugs for less than 3 months. Generation of the TCR library employed RNA extracted from PBMCs. With iRepertoire HTBI primers and Arm-PCR of CDR3 regions, TCR beta libraries were built. TCRdb re-analysed the multiplex PCR reads in MiXCR, keeping a single row per CDR3 protein. Of about 530,000 distinct CDR3 sequences listed, roughly 16% are singletons. The same data also contributed to another study, on T cells in Graves' hyperthyroidism and ophthalmopathy. That paper adds: Graves' hyperthyroidism was deemed stable absent ophthalmopathy progression within 18 months.

The sequence was obtained from a middle-aged woman with Graves disease. The rearrangement joins TRBV5-5 to TRBJ1-2; D gene ambiguous. The material was peripheral blood mononuclear cells (PBMCs), obtained at new diagnosis, from a patient treated with antithyroid drugs. The CDR3, as DNA: TGTGCCAGCAGCTTAGGAAGCTCGGATGGCTACACCTTC. Translated: CASSLGSSDGYTF.